This T cell receptor beta chain was obtained from a study of blood T cell repertoires in COVID-19. The wider study: In each case, the material was cDNA or gDNA derived from T cells, B-cell-depleted T cells, or PBMCs.

This CDR3 has 16 residues. Unmatched junction bases numbered 10, after V lost 6 bases and J lost 1 base. Per germline, CDR1 MDHEN and CDR2 SYDVKM. Participants had their cohort set by participant-reported clinical history. Original processing notes: Amplification with reference gene primers provided the estimates of nucleated cell counts. This table comes from immunoSEQ multiplex PCR, and its TCRdb copy is limited to in-frame clones, with some not included. That table supplies the V and J calls and clone size; D and trimming were determined from the DNA. Among about 180,000 clones listed, around four fifths were seen once.

Sequencing was done on a sample of PBMCs or T cells enriched from blood (not recorded which). This TCR derives from a woman aged 45-60 years who had recovered from COVID-19. The chain couples TRBV28 to TRBJ1-2; 8 bases line up with TRBD1. The CDR3 loop is CASRMTGEKNNYGYTF. In DNA form, the CDR3 reads TGTGCCAGCAGAATGACAGGGGAAAAAAATAACTATGGCTACACCTTC.